This TCR beta chain was sequenced during a study of human T cells and chemical hapten exposure. The wider study: Among samples, TCR yields varied mainly because of small differences in pooled library volume.

The time point denotes: patch test 2, 6 weeks after DPC sensitization. Treatment here: therapeutic diphenylcyclopropenone sensitization with weekly scalp DPC. General study findings and limits: Compared to controls, expanded TCRs made significantly more large clusters of similar CDR3s.

Unique molecular identifiers were attached to individual cDNA molecules during library preparation. TCRdb fed the RACE reads into MiXCR, producing one record per CDR3 protein. The top ten clones hold approximately 6.9% of a sample with about 26,000 distinct CDR3 sequences, approximately 9% of them seen once. This CDR3 is 13 amino acids long. Germline loops: CDR1 KGHSH, CDR2 LQKENI. V lost 4 bases to trimming and J lost 7 bases, with 14 bases between them. This clonotype has ten or more counts. Its specificity is not known. The clonotype was recovered from a young man with alopecia areata. Some clones in this sample may be carry-over from other donors' samples. This chain uses TRBV18 with TRBJ2-7; D tentatively fits TRBD1 or TRBD2 (5 bases each). The specimen comprised whole blood, sampled in connection with sensitization to the hapten diphenylcyclopropenone (DPC). For the CDR3, the DNA is TGTGCCAGCTCACGAGACAGCGGAGAAGAGCAGTACTTC. Its protein is CASSRDSGEEQYF.